These T cell receptor beta chains were read from a single sample in a study of regulatory T cells in long-lasting Graves disease. Each CDR3 protein is one row after TCRdb ran MiXCR on the multiplex PCR reads. The sample includes roughly 440,000 distinct CDR3 sequences, over 15% of them seen just once. These same records also appear under a second study, on T cells in Graves' hyperthyroidism and ophthalmopathy.

Sequencing used peripheral blood mononuclear cells (PBMCs), obtained at new diagnosis, from a patient treated with antithyroid drugs. The receptors here all came from a woman aged 18-29 years with Graves disease. The CDR3 runs from the conserved cysteine through the conserved F or W. Fields, in order: V gene, D gene, J gene, clone size, CDR3 protein, CDR3 DNA. D genes are given only for firm matches. Clone size, where shown, is once, few, many, or a class for clones that have expanded.

TRBV29-1	TRBD1	TRBJ1-1	many	CSVGDRVSNTEAFF	TGCAGCGTTGGGGACAGGGTATCGAACACTGAAGCTTTCTTT
TRBV2	.	TRBJ2-1	.	CASSEVASIGEQFF	TGTGCCAGCAGTGAGGTAGCTAGCATCGGTGAGCAGTTCTTC
TRBV28	.	TRBJ1-5	.	CASSLNSGQDQHF	TGTGCCAGCAGTTTAAACTCAGGTCAGGACCAGCATTTT
TRBV5-6	.	TRBJ2-1	many	CASSLVGVRTANEQFF	TGTGCCAGCAGCCTTGTGGGGGTTCGTACAGCAAATGAGCAGTTCTTC
TRBV30	.	TRBJ2-2	.	CAWSVLNTGELFF	TGTGCCTGGAGTGTACTAAACACCGGGGAGCTGTTTTTT
TRBV5-6	.	TRBJ2-7	few	CASSLGRDRYFYEQYF	TGTGCCAGCAGCTTGGGACGGGACCGTTATTTCTACGAGCAGTACTTC
TRBV6-5	.	TRBJ2-7	few	CASSYDGHYEQYF	TGTGCCAGCAGTTACGACGGTCACTACGAGCAGTACTTC
TRBV5-1	TRBD1	TRBJ2-1	many	CASSLAGGVAYNEQFF	TGCGCCAGCAGCTTGGCAGGGGGAGTAGCGTACAATGAGCAGTTCTTC
TRBV7-6	.	TRBJ1-3	.	CASSLTASSGNTIYF	TGTGCCAGCAGCTTGACGGCTAGCTCTGGAAACACCATATATTTT
TRBV6-2/TRBV6-3	TRBD1	TRBJ1-1	many	CASSYSRQGNTEAFF	TGTGCCAGCAGTTACTCGAGACAGGGGAACACTGAAGCTTTCTTT
TRBV28	TRBD1	TRBJ1-5	few	CASSALGTGANQPQHF	TGTGCCAGCAGTGCTCTAGGGACAGGGGCAAATCAGCCCCAGCATTTT
TRBV3-1	TRBD1	TRBJ1-4	few	CASSQKGRGPYEKLFF	TGTGCCAGCAGCCAAAAGGGCAGGGGGCCATATGAAAAACTGTTTTTT
TRBV7-2	.	TRBJ1-3	.	CASSLGTLGGSGNTIYF	TGTGCCAGCAGCTTAGGGACCTTGGGAGGCTCTGGAAACACCATATATTTT
TRBV6-1	.	TRBJ2-2	.	CASSFMAGELFF	TGTGCCAGCAGCTTCATGGCAGGGGAGCTGTTTTTT
TRBV2	.	TRBJ1-1	many	CASSDTGTPNTEAFF	TGTGCCAGCAGTGATACAGGGACACCGAACACTGAAGCTTTCTTT
TRBV15	.	TRBJ2-4	.	CATSRIAQLAKNIQYF	TGTGCCACCAGCAGAATTGCTCAGTTAGCCAAAAACATTCAGTACTTC
TRBV2	.	TRBJ1-1	many	CASRADIMNTEAFF	TGTGCCAGTAGGGCCGACATTATGAACACTGAAGCTTTCTTT
TRBV12-3/TRBV12-4	TRBD2	TRBJ2-7	many	CASRSSGRASYEQYF	TGTGCCAGCAGATCTAGCGGGAGGGCCAGCTACGAGCAGTACTTC
TRBV3-1	TRBD1	TRBJ2-7	many	CASSPPGTGDYEQYF	TGTGCCAGCAGCCCGCCTGGGACAGGGGACTACGAGCAGTACTTC
TRBV7-8	.	TRBJ1-1	many	CASSQGLLNTEAFF	TGTGCCAGCAGCCAGGGACTCCTGAACACTGAAGCTTTCTTT
TRBV4-1	.	TRBJ2-7	few	CASSHGKGIPIFEQYF	TGCGCCAGCAGCCATGGGAAGGGAATCCCCATATTCGAGCAGTACTTC
TRBV10-3	TRBD1	TRBJ1-1	many	CAISEGQGEDTEAFF	TGTGCCATCAGTGAGGGGCAGGGGGAGGACACTGAAGCTTTCTTT
TRBV27	.	TRBJ1-5	many	CASSLVHGRVGPQHF	TGTGCCAGCAGCCTTGTACACGGCAGGGTAGGGCCCCAGCATTTT
TRBV6-2/TRBV6-3	.	TRBJ2-3	few	CASSQPGGHSTDTQYF	TGTGCCAGCAGTCAACCCGGGGGTCACAGCACAGATACGCAGTATTTT
TRBV20-1	.	TRBJ2-5	many	CSSWRDQETQYF	TGCAGTAGTTGGCGGGACCAAGAGACCCAGTACTTC